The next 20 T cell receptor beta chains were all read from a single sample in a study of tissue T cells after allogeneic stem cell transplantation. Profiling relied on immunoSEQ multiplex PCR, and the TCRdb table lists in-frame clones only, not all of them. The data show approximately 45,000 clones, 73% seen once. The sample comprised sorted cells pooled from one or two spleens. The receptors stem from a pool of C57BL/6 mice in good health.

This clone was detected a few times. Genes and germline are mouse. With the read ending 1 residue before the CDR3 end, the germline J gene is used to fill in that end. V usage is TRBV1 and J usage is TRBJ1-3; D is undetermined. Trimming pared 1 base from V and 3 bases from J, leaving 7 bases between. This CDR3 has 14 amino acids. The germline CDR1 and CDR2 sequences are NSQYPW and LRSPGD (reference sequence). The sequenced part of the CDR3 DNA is TGCACCTGCAGTGCAGCTGGGCTTGGAAATACGCTCTAT. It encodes CTCSAAGLGNTLY. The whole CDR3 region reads CTCSAAGLGNTLYF.

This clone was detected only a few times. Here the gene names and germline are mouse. The DNA read from the CDR3 is TGTGCCAGCAGCTGGACAAATTCTGGAAATACGCTCTAT. Its protein product is CASSWTNSGNTLY. The whole CDR3 is CASSWTNSGNTLYF. The chain employs TRBV4 and TRBJ1-3, with D possibly TRBD1 on 5 matching bases. The read stops 1 residue short of the end of the CDR3; the missing end is completed from the germline J gene. Per germline, CDR1 LGHDT and CDR2 YNNKQL (reference sequence). Trimming pared 4 bases from V and 0 bases from J, leaving 7 bases between. The CDR3 is 14 residues long.

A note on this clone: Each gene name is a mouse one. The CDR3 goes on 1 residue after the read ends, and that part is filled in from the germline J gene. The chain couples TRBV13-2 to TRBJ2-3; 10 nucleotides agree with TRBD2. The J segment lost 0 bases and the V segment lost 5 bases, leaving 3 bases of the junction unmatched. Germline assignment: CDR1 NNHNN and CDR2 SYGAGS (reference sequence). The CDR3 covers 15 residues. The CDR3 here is CASGDWGSSAETLYF. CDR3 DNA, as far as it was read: TGTGCCAGCGGGGACTGGGGGTCTAGTGCAGAAACGCTGTAT.

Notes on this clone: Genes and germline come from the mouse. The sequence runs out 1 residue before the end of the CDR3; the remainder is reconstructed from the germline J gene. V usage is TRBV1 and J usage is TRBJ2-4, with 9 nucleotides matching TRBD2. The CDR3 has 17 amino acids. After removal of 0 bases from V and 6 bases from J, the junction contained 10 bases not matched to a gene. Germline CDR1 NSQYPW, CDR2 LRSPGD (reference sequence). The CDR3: CTCSADRWGGAGNTLYF. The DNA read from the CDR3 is TGCACCTGCAGTGCAGATCGATGGGGGGGCGCTGGGAACACCTTGTAC.

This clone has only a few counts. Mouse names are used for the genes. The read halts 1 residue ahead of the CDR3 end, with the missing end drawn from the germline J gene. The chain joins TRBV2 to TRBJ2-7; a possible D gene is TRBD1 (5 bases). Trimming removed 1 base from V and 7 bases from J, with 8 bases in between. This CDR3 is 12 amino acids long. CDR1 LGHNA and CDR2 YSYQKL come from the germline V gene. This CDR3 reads CASSQGQTEQYF. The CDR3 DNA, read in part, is TGTGCCAGCAGCCAAGGACAGACAGAACAGTAC.

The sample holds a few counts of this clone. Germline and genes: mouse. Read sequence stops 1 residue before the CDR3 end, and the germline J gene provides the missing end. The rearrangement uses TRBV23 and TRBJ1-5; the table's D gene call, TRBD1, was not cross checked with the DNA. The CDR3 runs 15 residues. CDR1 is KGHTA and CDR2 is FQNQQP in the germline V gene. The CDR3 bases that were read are TGCTCCAGCAGTCAATCGACAAATAACAACCAGGCTCCGCTT. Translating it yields CSSSQSTNNNQAPL. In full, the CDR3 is CSSSQSTNNNQAPLF.

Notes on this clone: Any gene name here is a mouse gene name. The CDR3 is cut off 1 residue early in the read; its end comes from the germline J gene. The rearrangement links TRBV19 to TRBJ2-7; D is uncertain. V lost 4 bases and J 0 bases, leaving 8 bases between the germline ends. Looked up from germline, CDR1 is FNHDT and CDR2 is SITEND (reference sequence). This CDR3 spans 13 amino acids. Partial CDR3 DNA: TGTGCCAGCAGTCTGGAGAGCTCCTATGAACAGTAC. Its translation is CASSLESSYEQY. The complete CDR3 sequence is CASSLESSYEQYF.

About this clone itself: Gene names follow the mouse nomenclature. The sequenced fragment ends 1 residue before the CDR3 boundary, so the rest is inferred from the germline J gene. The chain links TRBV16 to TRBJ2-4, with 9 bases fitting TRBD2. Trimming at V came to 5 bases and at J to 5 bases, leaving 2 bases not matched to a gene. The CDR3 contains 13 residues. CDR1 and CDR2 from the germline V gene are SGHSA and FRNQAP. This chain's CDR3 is CASSEGLGNTLYF. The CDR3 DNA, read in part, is TGTGCAAGCAGCGAGGGACTGGGAAACACCTTGTAC.

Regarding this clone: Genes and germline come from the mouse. The CDR3 sequence: CASSDLGANQDTQYF. The CDR3 DNA, read in part, is TGTGCCAGCAGTGACCTGGGGGCGAACCAAGACACCCAGTAC. This rearrangement joins TRBV13-3 to TRBJ2-5; possible D gene TRBD2, 7 bases. From the germline J gene comes the end of the CDR3, since the read stops 1 residue before it. The germline CDR1 and CDR2 sequences are NNHDY and SYVADS. The V end lost 2 bases, the J end lost 0 bases, and 10 bases lay between the germline ends. This CDR3 has 15 residues.

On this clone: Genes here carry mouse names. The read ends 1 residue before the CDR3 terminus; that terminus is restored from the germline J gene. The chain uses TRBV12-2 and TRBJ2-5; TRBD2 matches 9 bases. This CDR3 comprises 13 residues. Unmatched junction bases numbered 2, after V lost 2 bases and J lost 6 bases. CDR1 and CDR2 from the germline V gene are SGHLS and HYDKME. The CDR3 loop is CASSPGTGDTQYF. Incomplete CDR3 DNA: TGTGCCAGCTCTCCCGGGACTGGGGACACCCAGTAC.

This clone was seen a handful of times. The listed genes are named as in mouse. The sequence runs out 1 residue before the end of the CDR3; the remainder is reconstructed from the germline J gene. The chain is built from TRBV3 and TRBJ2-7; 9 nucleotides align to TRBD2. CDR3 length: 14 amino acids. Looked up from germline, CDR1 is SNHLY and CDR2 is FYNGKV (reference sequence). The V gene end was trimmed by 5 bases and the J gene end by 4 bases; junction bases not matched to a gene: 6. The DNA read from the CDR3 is TGTGCCAGCAGCCACCGGGACTGGGCTTATGAACAGTAC. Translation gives CASSHRDWAYEQY. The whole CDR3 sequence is CASSHRDWAYEQYF. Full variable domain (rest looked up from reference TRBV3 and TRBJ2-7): GPKVLQIPSHQIIDMGQMVTLNCDPVSNHLYFYWYKQILGQQMEFLVNFYNGKVMEKSKLFKDQFSVERPDGSYFTLKIQPTALEDSAVYFCASSHRDWAYEQYFGPGTRLTVL.

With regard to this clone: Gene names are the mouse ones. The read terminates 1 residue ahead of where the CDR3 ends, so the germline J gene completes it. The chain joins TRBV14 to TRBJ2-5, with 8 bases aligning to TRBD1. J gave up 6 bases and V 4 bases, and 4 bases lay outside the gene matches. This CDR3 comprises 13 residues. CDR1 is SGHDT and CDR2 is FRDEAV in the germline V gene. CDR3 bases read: TGTGCCAGCAGTCGGGACAGGTGGGACACCCAGTAC. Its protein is CASSRDRWDTQY. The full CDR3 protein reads CASSRDRWDTQYF.

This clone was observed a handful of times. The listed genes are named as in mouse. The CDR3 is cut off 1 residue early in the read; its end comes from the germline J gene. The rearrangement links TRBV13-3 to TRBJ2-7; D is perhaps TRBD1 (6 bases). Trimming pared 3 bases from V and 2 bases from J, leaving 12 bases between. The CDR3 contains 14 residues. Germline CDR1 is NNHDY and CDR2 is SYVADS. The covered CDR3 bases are TGTGCCAGCAGTGGCCGGGACAAAACCTATGAACAGTAC. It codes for CASSGRDKTYEQY. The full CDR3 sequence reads CASSGRDKTYEQYF.

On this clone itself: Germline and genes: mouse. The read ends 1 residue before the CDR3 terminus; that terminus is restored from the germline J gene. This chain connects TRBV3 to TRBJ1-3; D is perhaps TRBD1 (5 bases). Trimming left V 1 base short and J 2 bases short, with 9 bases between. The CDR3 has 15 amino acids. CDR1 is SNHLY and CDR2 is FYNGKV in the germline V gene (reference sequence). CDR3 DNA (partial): TGTGCCAGCAGCTTAGAGGGCAGGGCTGGAAATACGCTCTAT. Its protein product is CASSLEGRAGNTLY. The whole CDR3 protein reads CASSLEGRAGNTLYF.

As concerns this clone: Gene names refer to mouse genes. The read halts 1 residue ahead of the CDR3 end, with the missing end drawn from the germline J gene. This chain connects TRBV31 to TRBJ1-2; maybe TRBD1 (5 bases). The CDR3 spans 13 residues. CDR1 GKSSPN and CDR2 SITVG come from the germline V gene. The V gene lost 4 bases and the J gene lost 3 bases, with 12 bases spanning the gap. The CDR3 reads CAWNVRVDSDYTF. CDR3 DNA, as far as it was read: TGTGCCTGGAACGTCAGGGTAGACTCCGACTACACC.

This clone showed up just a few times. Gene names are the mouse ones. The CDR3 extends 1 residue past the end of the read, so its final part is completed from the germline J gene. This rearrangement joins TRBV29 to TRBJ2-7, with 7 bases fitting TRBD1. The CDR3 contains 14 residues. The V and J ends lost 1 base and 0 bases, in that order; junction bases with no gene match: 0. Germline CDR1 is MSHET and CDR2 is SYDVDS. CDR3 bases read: TGTGCTAGCAGTTTATGGGACAGCTCCTATGAACAGTAC. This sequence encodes CASSLWDSSYEQY. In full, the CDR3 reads CASSLWDSSYEQYF.

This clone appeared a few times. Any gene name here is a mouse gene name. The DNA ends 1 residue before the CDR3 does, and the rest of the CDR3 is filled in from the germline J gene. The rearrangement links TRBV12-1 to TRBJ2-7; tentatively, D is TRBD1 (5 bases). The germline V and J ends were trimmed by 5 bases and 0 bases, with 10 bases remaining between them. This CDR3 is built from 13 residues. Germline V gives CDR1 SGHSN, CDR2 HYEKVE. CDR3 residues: CASLPGSSYEQYF. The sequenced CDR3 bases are TGTGCCAGCTTACCAGGGAGCTCCTATGAACAGTAC.

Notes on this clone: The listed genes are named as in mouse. The sequenced CDR3 bases are TGTGCCAGCAGCCAAGAGGGGGACTGGGGGGGCGGTGAGCAGTTC. Encoded protein: CASSQEGDWGGGEQF. The full CDR3 reads CASSQEGDWGGGEQFF. The rearrangement links TRBV2 to TRBJ2-1; TRBD2 agrees at 14 bases. The CDR3 end lies 1 residue beyond the end of the read and is filled in from the germline J gene. The J segment lost 9 bases and the V segment lost 0 bases, leaving 4 bases of the junction unmatched. This CDR3 spans 16 amino acids. The germline gives CDR1 LGHNA, CDR2 YSYQKL.

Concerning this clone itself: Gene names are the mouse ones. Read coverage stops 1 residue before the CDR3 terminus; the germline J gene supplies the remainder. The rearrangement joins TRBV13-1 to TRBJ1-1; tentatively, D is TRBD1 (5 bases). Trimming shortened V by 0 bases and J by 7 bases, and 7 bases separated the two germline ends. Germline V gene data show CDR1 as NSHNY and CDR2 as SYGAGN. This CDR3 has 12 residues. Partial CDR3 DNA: TGTGCCAGCAGTGATGTGGGGGGAGAAGTCTTC. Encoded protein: CASSDVGGEVF. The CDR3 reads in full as CASSDVGGEVFF.

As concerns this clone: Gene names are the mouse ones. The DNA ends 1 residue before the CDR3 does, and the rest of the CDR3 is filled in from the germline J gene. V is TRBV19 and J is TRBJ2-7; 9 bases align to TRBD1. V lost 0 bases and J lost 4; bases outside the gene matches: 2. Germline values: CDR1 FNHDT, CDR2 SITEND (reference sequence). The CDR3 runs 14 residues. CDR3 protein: CASSIGTGEYEQYF. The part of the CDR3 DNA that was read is TGTGCCAGCAGTATAGGGACAGGGGAGTATGAACAGTAC.